The clone carrying this T cell receptor beta chain has more than one count but fewer than ten. TCRdb reprocessed the reads via MiXCR and lists one record per CDR3 protein. The sample includes roughly 600,000 distinct CDR3 sequences, approximately 24% of them seen just once. The record originates from a study of T cell repertoires in cytomegalovirus infection. Background on the study: It was the public TCR beta signatures that indicated both CMV infection and matching HLA type.

With 4 bases removed from V and 2 bases from J, the gap between germline ends came to 15 bases. CDR1 is MDHEN and CDR2 is SYDVKM in the germline V gene. There are 15 residues in the CDR3. The V gene is TRBV28, the J gene TRBJ2-7; possible D gene TRBD1, 5 bases. Sequenced input: CD8+ T cells from PBMCs. This receptor was identified in a human donor in good health (CMV status not recorded). Some clones in this sample may be carry-over from other donors' samples. The CDR3 protein is CASSSFQGFPYEQYV. For the CDR3, the DNA is TGTGCCAGCAGTTCATTCCAGGGATTCCCCTACGAGCAGTACGTC.